The entry below gives a single T cell receptor beta chain sequence along with its context. Antigen: not known. The data were taken from a study of response to subunit inactivated influenza vaccine. MiXCR, run by TCRdb on the RT-PCR reads, gives a single entry per CDR3 protein. The table shows hundreds of thousands of distinct CDR3 sequences, with around a sixth occurring only once. Study-wide findings and caveats: The authors proposed limited new T cell recruitment per seasonal influenza vaccination.

The source of this sequence is a man aged 50 to 59 who received an inactivated influenza vaccine. The sample here was PBMCs from blood, taken less than 6 days after vaccination.

The CDR3 bases are TGCAGTGCTAGTCTCCGAGGGGGAACTGAAGCTTTCTTT. This gives the protein CSASLRGGTEAFF. The V call is TRBV20-1, the J call TRBJ1-1, with D possibly TRBD1 on 6 matching bases. The CDR3 length is 13 residues. The V end lost 3 bases, the J end lost 5 bases, and 13 bases lay between the germline ends. In germline, CDR1 is DFQATT, CDR2 SNEGSKA (reference sequence).